This section outlines one T cell receptor beta chain sequence together with its context. This clone was counted a few times. No cognate antigen has been identified for it. No base-level quality is on record; no much larger clone is a single base apart. This entry comes from a study of T cell responses to AZD1222 COVID-19 vaccine (dated by TCRdb to the early 2020s). Regarding the complete study: A total of over 230 trial participants underwent TCR sequencing, of whom 200 to 220 received two doses of AZD1222 and around 26 received two doses of the MenACWY control vaccine. Trial participants were enrolled into age subgroups of 18-55, 56-69 and 70-plus years, which contained 148, 28 and 57 TCR-sequenced participants, respectively.

This specimen's time point label, interpreted: about 28 days (+/-7) after the second vaccine dose. AZD1222 recipients whose second dose came at about 4 weeks and those whose second dose came at about 12 weeks were combined into one group, since spike-specific TCR depth and breadth did not differ between the two schedules. Samples from vaccinated people were obtained from the UK trials COV001 and COV002, which included a single-blind randomized controlled phase 2/3 trial of AZD1222 (ChAdOx1 nCoV-19) in healthy adults. Trial participant PBMC samples were collected at day 0 and day 28 after the second dose for TCRbeta chain sequencing. What the research found in general, with its limitations: CD4 TCRs associated with the vaccine covered the entire spike protein, and the dominant responses were in regions 160-218 and 743-854. Spike-specific TCR breadth and depth rose significantly after two AZD1222 doses compared with day 0 and with MenACWY recipients. Because no day 14 peak-response samples were available, repertoires were characterized only after the peak T cell response. Participants were mostly white British, with more females than males. The authors suggested clonal diversity may have been underestimated. Nearly half of unique spike-specific TCRs reportedly recognized epitopes outside regions mutated in the B.1.351 and B.1.1.7 variants. Only five or six AZD1222 recipients were SARS-CoV-2 seropositive at baseline, limiting conclusions about previously exposed vaccinees. In the small 56-69-year group, the increase in depth fell short of significance, most likely because of low power.

The CDR3 regions of human TCRbeta chains were analyzed by immunosequencing. The paper's processing steps were these. Repertoire TCRs were matched against a reference library of SARS-CoV-2-specific TCRs generated with the MIRA antigen-specificity platform. Breadth was defined as the fraction of unique TCRs that were SARS-CoV-2-associated. Depth was defined as the fraction of total T cells that were SARS-CoV-2-associated. Using the MIRA data, each spike-specific TCR was assigned both to the spike region to which the TCR was reactive and to a CD4 or CD8 class. Log10-transformed breadth and depth values were compared by one-way ANOVA with Sidak's multiple comparisons tests. TCRdb re-hosts the immuneACCESS table, in-frame sequences only. Its copies lack some clones; in the studies checked, an unresolved V gene accounts for under half of them, and the cause for the rest is not known. The V and J calls and the clone size are those of that table, but D and trimming were determined from the DNA. The sample data list about 56,000 clones, and around nine tenths of these were observed just once. 6.9% of the sample belongs to the ten largest clones.

The CDR3 numbers 15 residues from cysteine through phenylalanine. Solely the CDR3 DNA is kept, with 45 bases framed from the first base. Cut back by 0 bases and 6 bases, the V and J ends lie 13 bases apart. The germline V gene (reference sequence) specifies SGHNT as CDR1 and YYREEE as CDR2. The chain links TRBV5-4 with TRBJ2-1; tentative D gene TRBD2, with 5 bases matching. The specimen comprised peripheral blood, sampled 28 days after the second AZD1222 dose. This clonotype was sampled from an adult who received the AZD1222 COVID-19 vaccine. CDR3 sequence: CASSLELGVPNEQFF. The DNA sequence is TGTGCCAGCAGCTTGGAACTAGGAGTTCCCAATGAGCAGTTCTTC.